What follows are 7 T cell receptor beta chains derived from one specimen sequenced in a study of T cells in Graves' hyperthyroidism and ophthalmopathy. RNA transcripts served as the template for amplifying TCR beta CDR3 regions. HTBI primers drove first-round RT-PCR of the TCR CDR3. A single record per CDR3 protein comes from TCRdb applying MiXCR to the multiplex PCR reads. The sample carries 450,000 to 600,000 distinct CDR3 sequences, approximately 14% recorded once. The sample taken for sequencing was blood. All receptors come from a woman in her forties with Graves' hyperthyroidism.

The chain combines TRBV29-1 with TRBJ1-1, with TRBD1 as a possible D gene (6 bases). This CDR3 is built from 14 residues. Between the trimmed V and J ends, which lost 6 bases and 1 base, there was a span of 15 bases. Germline V gene data show CDR1 as SQVTM and CDR2 as ANQGSEA. The CDR3 coding sequence is TGCAGCGTCAATGGCGGGGGCTGGAACACTGAAGCTTTCTTT. This encodes CSVNGGGWNTEAFF.

This clonotype came up a few times. V and J are TRBV10-3 and TRBJ2-5; 7 bases agree with TRBD2. Trimming at V came to 3 bases and at J to 3 bases, leaving 1 base not matched to a gene. CDR1 ENHRY and CDR2 SYGVKD come from the germline V gene. The CDR3 totals 13 residues. The CDR3: CAISESGKETQYF. The CDR3 coding sequence is TGTGCCATCAGTGAAAGCGGGAAAGAGACCCAGTACTTC.

Only a few counts were recorded for this clonotype. The chain's CDR3 is CASSSYQGGNTIYF. CDR3 DNA sequence: TGTGCCAGCAGTTCGTATCAGGGGGGAAACACCATATATTTT. The chain employs TRBV12-3 or TRBV12-4 and TRBJ1-3, with a possible D match to TRBD1 (6 bases). The V end lost 4 bases, the J end lost 4 bases, and 11 bases lay between the germline ends. This CDR3 has 14 amino acids.

A few counts support this clonotype. The rearrangement joins TRBV4-1 to TRBJ2-7, with D tentatively TRBD1 or TRBD2 (5 bases each). This CDR3 is 14 amino acids long. CDR1 MGHRA and CDR2 YSYEKL come from the germline V gene. Trimming removed 3 bases at V and 2 bases at J, with 11 bases between. The DNA of the CDR3 is TGCGCCAGCAGCCACCCCGGGACGACCTACGAGCAGTACTTC. Residues: CASSHPGTTYEQYF.

This clonotype was recorded many times. The rearrangement links TRBV30 to TRBJ2-5, with 7 bases identical to TRBD2. V shed 0 bases and J 5 bases; nucleotides not matched to a gene: 6. This CDR3 has 14 residues. Germline lookup yields CDR1 GTSNPN and CDR2 SVGIG (reference sequence). The DNA for the CDR3 is TGTGCCTGGAGTGTCATTGGGGGAGGGGAGACCCAGTACTTC. Translation: CAWSVIGGGETQYF.

This clonotype was counted many times. This chain uses TRBV20-1 with TRBJ2-1, with D uncertain. V was shortened by 2 bases and J by 3 bases, with 14 bases between the two germline ends. CDR3 size: 15 residues. The germline V gene encodes CDR1 DFQATT and CDR2 SNEGSKA (reference sequence). The CDR3 loop is CSARMRRSHYNEQFF. CDR3 in DNA: TGCAGTGCTAGAATGAGGCGGAGCCACTACAATGAGCAGTTCTTC.

This clonotype was observed a handful of times. The chain's CDR3 is CASSQASGTYNEQFF. The CDR3 region has the DNA TGTGCCAGCAGTCAAGCTAGCGGGACCTACAATGAGCAGTTCTTC. V is TRBV12-3 or TRBV12-4 and J is TRBJ2-1, with 9 bases identical to TRBD2. The CDR3 loop spans 15 amino acids. V dropped 5 bases and J dropped 2; count of bases not matched to a gene: 4.